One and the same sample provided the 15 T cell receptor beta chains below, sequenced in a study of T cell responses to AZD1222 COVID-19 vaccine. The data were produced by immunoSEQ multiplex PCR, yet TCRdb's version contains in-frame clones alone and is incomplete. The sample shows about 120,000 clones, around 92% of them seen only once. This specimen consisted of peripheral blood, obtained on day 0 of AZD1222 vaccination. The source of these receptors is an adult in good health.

The CDR3 DNA is TGTGCCAGTAGTATGGCGAACAGGGGGCTAGGTGATACGCAGTATTTT. Protein sequence: CASSMANRGLGDTQYF. This chain joins TRBV19 and TRBJ2-3; 9 positions match TRBD1. The length of the CDR3 is 16 residues. The J segment lost 6 bases and the V segment lost 3 bases, leaving 10 bases of the junction unmatched. Germline V CDR1 and CDR2: LNHDA, SQIVND (reference sequence).

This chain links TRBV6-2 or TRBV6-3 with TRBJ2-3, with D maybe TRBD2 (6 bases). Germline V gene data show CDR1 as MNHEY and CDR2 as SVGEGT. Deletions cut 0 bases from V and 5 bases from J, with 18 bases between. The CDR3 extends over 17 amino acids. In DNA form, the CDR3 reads TGTGCCAGCAGTTACTCGATCCGGAGCGGGCTTGAAGATACGCAGTATTTT. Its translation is CASSYSIRSGLEDTQYF.

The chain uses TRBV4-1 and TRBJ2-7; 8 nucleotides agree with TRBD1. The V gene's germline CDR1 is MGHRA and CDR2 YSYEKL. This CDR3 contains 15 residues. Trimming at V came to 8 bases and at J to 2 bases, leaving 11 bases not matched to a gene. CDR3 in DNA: TGCGCCAGCGAACAAGTGCCAGGGGGCACCTACGAGCAGTACTTC. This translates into CASEQVPGGTYEQYF.

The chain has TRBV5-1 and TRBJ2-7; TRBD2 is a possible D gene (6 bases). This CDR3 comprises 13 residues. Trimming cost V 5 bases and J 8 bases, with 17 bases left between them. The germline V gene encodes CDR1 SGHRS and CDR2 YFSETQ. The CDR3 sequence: CASSSEGFAKQYF. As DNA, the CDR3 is TGCGCCAGCAGTTCGGAGGGTTTCGCGAAGCAGTACTTC.

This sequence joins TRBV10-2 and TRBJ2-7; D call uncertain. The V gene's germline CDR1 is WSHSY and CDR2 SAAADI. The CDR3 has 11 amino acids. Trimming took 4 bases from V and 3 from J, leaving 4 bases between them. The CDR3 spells CASSGNYEQYF. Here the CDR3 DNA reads TGCGCCAGCAGTGGCAACTACGAGCAGTACTTC.

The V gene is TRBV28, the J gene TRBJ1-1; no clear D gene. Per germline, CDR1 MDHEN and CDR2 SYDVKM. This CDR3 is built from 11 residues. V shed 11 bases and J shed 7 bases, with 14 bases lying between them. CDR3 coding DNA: TGTGCCGCTTTACGGGTGAATGAAGCTTTCTTT. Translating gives CAALRVNEAFF. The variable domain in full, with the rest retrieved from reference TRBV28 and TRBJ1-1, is DVKVTQSSRYLVKRTGEKVFLECVQDMDHENMFWYRQDPGLGLRLIYFSYDVKMKEKGDIPEGYSVSREKKERFSLILESASTNQTSMYLCAALRVNEAFFGQGTRLTVV.

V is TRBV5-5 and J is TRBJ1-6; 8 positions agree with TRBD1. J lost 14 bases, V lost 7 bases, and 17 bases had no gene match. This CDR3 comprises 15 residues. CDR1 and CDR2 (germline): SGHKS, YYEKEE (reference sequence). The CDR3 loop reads CASSRGGQAEKSLHF. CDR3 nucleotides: TGTGCCAGCTCCCGTGGGGGACAGGCGGAAAAATCCCTCCACTTT.

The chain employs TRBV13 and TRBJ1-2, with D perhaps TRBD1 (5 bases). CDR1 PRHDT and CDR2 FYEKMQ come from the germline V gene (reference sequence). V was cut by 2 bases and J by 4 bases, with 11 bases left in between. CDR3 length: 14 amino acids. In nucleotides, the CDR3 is TGTGCCAGCAGCTTAAGGCAAGGGGCCTATGGCTACACCTTC. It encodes CASSLRQGAYGYTF.

CDR3 loop: CASSRRDRITDTQYF. The CDR3, as DNA: TGTGCCAGCAGCCGCCGGGACAGGATCACAGATACGCAGTATTTT. V and J are TRBV12-1 and TRBJ2-3; the DNA was not compared with TRBD1, the D call given in the table. TRBV12-1 corresponds to a pseudogene. The CDR3 loop spans 15 amino acids.

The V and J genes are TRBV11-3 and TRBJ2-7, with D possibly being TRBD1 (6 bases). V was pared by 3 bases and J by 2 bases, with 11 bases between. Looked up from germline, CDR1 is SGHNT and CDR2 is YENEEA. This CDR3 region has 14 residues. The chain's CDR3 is CASSLSGAPYEQYF. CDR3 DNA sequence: TGTGCCAGCAGCTTGTCAGGGGCGCCCTACGAGCAGTACTTC.

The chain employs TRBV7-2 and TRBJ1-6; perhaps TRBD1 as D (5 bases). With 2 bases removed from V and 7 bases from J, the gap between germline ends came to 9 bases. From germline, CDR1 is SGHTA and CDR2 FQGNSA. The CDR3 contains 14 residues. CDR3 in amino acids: CASSLMEGNSPLHF. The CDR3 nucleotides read TGTGCCAGCAGCTTAATGGAGGGGAATTCACCCCTCCACTTT.

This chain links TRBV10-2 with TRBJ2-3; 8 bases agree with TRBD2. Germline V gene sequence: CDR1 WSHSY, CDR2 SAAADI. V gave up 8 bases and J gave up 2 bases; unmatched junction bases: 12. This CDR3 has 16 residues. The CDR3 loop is CASRMSTSGYTDTQYF. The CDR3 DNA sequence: TGCGCCAGCCGGATGTCCACTAGCGGTTACACAGATACGCAGTATTTT.

CDR3 DNA: TGCGCCAGCAGCCATTACATGCTGGCGGGAGCTACAGATACGCAGTATTTT. As protein: CASSHYMLAGATDTQYF. V usage is TRBV4-3 and J usage is TRBJ2-3; TRBD2 agrees at 7 bases. The CDR3 has 17 amino acids. V shed 3 bases and J 3 bases; nucleotides not matched to a gene: 12. The germline CDR1 and CDR2 sequences are LGHNA and YSLEER.

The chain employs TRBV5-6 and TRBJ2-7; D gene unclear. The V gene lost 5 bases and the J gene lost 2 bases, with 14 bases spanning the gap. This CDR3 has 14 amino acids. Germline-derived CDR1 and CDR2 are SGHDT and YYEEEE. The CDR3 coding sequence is TGTGCCAGCAGTCGGTCCGGGTTTACCTACGAGCAGTACTTC. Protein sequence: CASSRSGFTYEQYF. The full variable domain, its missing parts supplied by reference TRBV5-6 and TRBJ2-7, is DAGVTQSPTHLIKTRGQQVTLRCSPKSGHDTVSWYQQALGQGPQFIFQYYEEEERQRGNFPDRFSGHQFPNYSSELNVNALLLGDSALYLCASSRSGFTYEQYFGPGTRLTVT.

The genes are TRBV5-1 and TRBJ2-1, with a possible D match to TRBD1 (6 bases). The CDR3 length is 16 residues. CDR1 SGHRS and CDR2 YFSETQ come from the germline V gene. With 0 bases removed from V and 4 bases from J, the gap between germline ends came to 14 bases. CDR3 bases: TGCGCCAGCAGCTTGGAGGCAGGGACATCATACAATGAGCAGTTCTTC. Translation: CASSLEAGTSYNEQFF.